Below, 14 T cell receptor beta chains from the same sample are listed, as sequenced in a study of CD8+ T cells in alopecia areata. Extraction of RNA preceded its reverse transcription into cDNA, which served as the sequencing template. Assay used: immunoSEQ multiplex PCR; TCRdb lists only in-frame clones, some missing. The table records 140,000 or so clones, about three fifths of them present only once. Material for sequencing was CD8+ T cells sorted from blood. The receptors come from a human donor in good health.

J is TRBJ2-1 and V is TRBV19, with a tentative D call TRBD1 (6 bases). Germline V gene sequence: CDR1 LNHDA, CDR2 SQIVND (reference sequence). V gave up 5 bases and J gave up 8 bases, with 16 bases separating them. The CDR3 loop spans 14 amino acids. For the CDR3, the DNA is TGTGCCAGTAGTTTGGGCAGGGGAAGGGATGAGCAGTTCTTC. Encoded protein: CASSLGRGRDEQFF.

As regards this clone: Other DNA sequences within the sample encode an identical CDR3. The rearrangement uses TRBV9 and TRBJ2-1, with D unclear. The CDR3 sequence is 11 residues long. Germline lookup yields CDR1 SGDLS and CDR2 YYNGEE. Trimming removed 3 bases at V and 5 bases at J, with 3 bases between. The chain's CDR3 is CASSGDNEQFF. As DNA, the CDR3 is TGTGCCAGCAGCGGTGACAATGAGCAGTTCTTC.

V is TRBV4-1 and J is TRBJ2-2; tentative D call: TRBD1 (5 bases). The CDR3 extends over 14 amino acids. From germline, CDR1 is MGHRA and CDR2 YSYEKL. The ends were cut back, 4 bases at V and 1 base at J, with 7 bases in the middle. The CDR3, as DNA: TGCGCCAGCAGCCGAGGACAGAACACCGGGGAGCTGTTTTTT. Amino acids: CASSRGQNTGELFF.

The genes are TRBV27 and TRBJ2-7; D is tentatively TRBD1 or TRBD2 (5 bases each). Germline CDR1 is MNHEY and CDR2 is SMNVEV (reference sequence). V lost 0 bases and J lost 2, with 11 bases in between. CDR3 length equals 15 residues. In DNA form, the CDR3 reads TGTGCCAGCAGTTTATCGTATGGGGGAACCTACGAGCAGTACTTC. Protein: CASSLSYGGTYEQYF.

This clone appeared a few times. J is TRBJ2-3 and V is TRBV29-1, with 7 bases lining up with TRBD2. V trimming: 7 bases; J trimming: 1 base; junction bases outside the gene matches: 5. The CDR3 is made up of 13 amino acids. Looked up from germline, CDR1 is SQVTM and CDR2 is ANQGSEA. In DNA, the CDR3 is TGCAGCGGGGCGGGAGTACGCACAGATACGCAGTATTTT. It codes for CSGAGVRTDTQYF.

The J gene is TRBJ2-7, the V gene TRBV29-1, with D possibly TRBD1 on 6 matching bases. V was trimmed by 4 bases and J by 0 bases, leaving 7 bases between them. The CDR3 contains 12 residues. Germline V gene lookup returns CDR1 SQVTM and CDR2 ANQGSEA. The CDR3 sequence: CSVAQGSYEQYF. The CDR3 DNA reads TGCAGCGTTGCACAGGGCTCCTACGAGCAGTACTTC.

This clone was detected only a few times. The rearrangement joins TRBV19 to TRBJ1-5, with a tentative D call TRBD1 (5 bases). Germline V gene lookup returns CDR1 LNHDA and CDR2 SQIVND (reference sequence). V was clipped by 2 bases and J by 1 base, with 12 bases between them. The CDR3 runs 16 residues. The chain's CDR3 is CASSIPSRASNQPQHF. For the CDR3, the DNA is TGTGCCAGTAGTATACCATCCAGGGCCAGCAATCAGCCCCAGCATTTT.

The chain combines TRBV10-3 with TRBJ2-2; TRBD2 matches at 8 bases. Germline-derived CDR1 and CDR2 are ENHRY and SYGVKD. This CDR3 comprises 16 residues. Trimming took 3 bases from V and 7 from J; bases not matched to a gene: 10. DNA for the CDR3: TGTGCCATCAGTGACGGATGGAGCGGGAGAGGCGGGGAGCTGTTTTTT. As protein: CAISDGWSGRGGELFF.

The chain joins TRBV9 to TRBJ2-2; 7 bases fit TRBD2. The CDR3 contains 15 residues. The trim removed 3 bases at V and 4 bases at J, leaving 6 bases unmatched. CDR1 is SGDLS, CDR2 YYNGEE, per germline. Here the CDR3 DNA reads TGTGCCAGCAGCGCCCGGGACTACCTCACCGGGGAGCTGTTTTTT. Translated, it gives CASSARDYLTGELFF. The full variable domain, in which reference TRBV9 and TRBJ2-2 provide the parts outside the CDR3, is DSGVTQTPKHLITATGQRVTLRCSPRSGDLSVYWYQQSLDQGLQFLIQYYNGEERAKGNILERFSAQQFPDLHSELNLSSLELGDSALYFCASSARDYLTGELFFGEGSRLTVL.

This clone was counted between two and nine times. The CDR3, as DNA: TGTGCCAGCGGGCAGGGCTTGGGCTACACCTTC. Translated: CASGQGLGYTF. The rearrangement joins TRBV6-6 to TRBJ1-2; possible D gene TRBD1, 5 bases. Germline assignment: CDR1 MNHNY and CDR2 SVGAGI (reference sequence). The CDR3 loop spans 11 amino acids. With 8 bases removed from V and 8 bases from J, the gap between germline ends came to 12 bases.

The chain carries TRBV27 and TRBJ2-5; perhaps TRBD1 as D (6 bases). CDR3 length equals 13 residues. V was shortened by 5 bases and J by 4 bases, with 11 bases between the two germline ends. Looked up from germline, CDR1 is MNHEY and CDR2 is SMNVEV (reference sequence). In DNA, the CDR3 is TGTGCCAGCAGTACAGGGTTTTTAGAGACCCAGTACTTC. Its translation is CASSTGFLETQYF.

The chain recombines TRBV4-1 with TRBJ2-1; D gene ambiguous. V lost 4 bases and J lost 8, with 9 bases in between. This CDR3 is built from 12 residues. The germline CDR1 and CDR2 sequences are MGHRA and YSYEKL. This chain's CDR3 is CASSPGSDEQFF. DNA of the CDR3: TGCGCCAGCAGCCCGGGCTCGGATGAGCAGTTCTTC.

A single count supports this clone. V is TRBV7-9 and J is TRBJ2-7; D is unclear. Germline lookup yields CDR1 SEHNR and CDR2 FQNEAQ (reference sequence). The CDR3 is 15 residues long. Trimming cost V 4 bases and J 0 bases, with 13 bases left between them. CDR3 loop: CASSSRTGPSYEQYF. The CDR3, as DNA: TGTGCCAGCAGCTCCAGGACCGGTCCCTCCTACGAGCAGTACTTC.

This chain joins TRBV27 and TRBJ2-7; no firm D call. Germline CDR1 MNHEY, CDR2 SMNVEV (reference sequence). The V and J ends lost 5 bases and 6 bases respectively, with 14 bases between them. The CDR3 loop spans 13 amino acids. CDR3: CASSQTDLGEQYF. For the CDR3, the DNA is TGTGCCAGCAGTCAGACTGATTTGGGCGAGCAGTACTTC.